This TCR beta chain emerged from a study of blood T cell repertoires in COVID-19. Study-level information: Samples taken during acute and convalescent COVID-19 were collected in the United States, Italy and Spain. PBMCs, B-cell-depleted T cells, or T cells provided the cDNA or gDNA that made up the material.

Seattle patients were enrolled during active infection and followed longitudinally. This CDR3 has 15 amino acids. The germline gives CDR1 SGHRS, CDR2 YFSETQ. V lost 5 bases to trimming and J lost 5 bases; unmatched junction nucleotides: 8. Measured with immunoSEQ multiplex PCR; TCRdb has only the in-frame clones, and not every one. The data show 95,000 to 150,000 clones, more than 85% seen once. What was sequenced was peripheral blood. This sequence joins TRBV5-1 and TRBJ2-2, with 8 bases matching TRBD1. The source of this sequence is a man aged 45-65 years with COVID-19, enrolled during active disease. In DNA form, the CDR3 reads TGCGCCAGCAGTTACGGACAGGGTGGAACCGGGGAGCTGTTTTTT. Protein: CASSYGQGGTGELFF.